A few counts support the clone carrying this TCR beta chain. These data belong to a study of T-cell memory formation after mild COVID-19. This CDR3 contains 15 residues. V was clipped by 5 bases and J by 7 bases, with 18 bases between them. Per the germline V gene, CDR1 is MNHEY and CDR2 is SMNVEV (reference sequence). TCRdb re-analysed the 5' RACE reads in MiXCR, keeping a single row per CDR3 protein. The sample lists hundreds of thousands of distinct CDR3 sequences, approximately 15% occurring once. The rearrangement joins TRBV27 to TRBJ2-1; maybe TRBD2 (5 bases). What was sequenced was PBMCs or a T cell subset sorted from them (not recorded which). The sequence was collected from a man younger than 30 who had mild COVID-19 (a few samples of this study predate the infection). Cell type and time point are not known. CDR3 nucleotide sequence: TGTGCCAGCAGTCTAGGGAGCCTGGGTATGAATGAGCAGTTCTTC. Encoded protein: CASSLGSLGMNEQFF.